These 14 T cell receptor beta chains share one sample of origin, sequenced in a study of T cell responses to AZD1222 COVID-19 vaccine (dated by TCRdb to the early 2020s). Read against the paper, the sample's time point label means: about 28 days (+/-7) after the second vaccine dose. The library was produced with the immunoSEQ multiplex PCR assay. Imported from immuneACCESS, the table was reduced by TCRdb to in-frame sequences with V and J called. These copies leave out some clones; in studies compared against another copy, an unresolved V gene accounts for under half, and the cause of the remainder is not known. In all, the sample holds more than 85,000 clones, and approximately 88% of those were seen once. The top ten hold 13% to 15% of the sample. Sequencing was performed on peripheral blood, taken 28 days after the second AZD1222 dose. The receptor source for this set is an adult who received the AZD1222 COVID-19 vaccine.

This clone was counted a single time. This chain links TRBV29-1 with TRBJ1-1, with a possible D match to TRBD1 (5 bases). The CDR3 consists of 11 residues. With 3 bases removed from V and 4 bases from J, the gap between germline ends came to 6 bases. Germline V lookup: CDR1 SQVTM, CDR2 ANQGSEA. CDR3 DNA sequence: TGCAGCGTTGAGGGGGTCACTGAAGCTTTCTTT. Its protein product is CSVEGVTEAFF. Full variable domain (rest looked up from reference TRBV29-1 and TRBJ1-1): SAVISQKPSRDICQRGTSLTIQCQVDSQVTMMFWYRQQPGQSLTLIATANQGSEATYESGFVIDKFPISRPNLTFSTLTVSNMSPEDSSIYLCSVEGVTEAFFGQGTRLTVV.

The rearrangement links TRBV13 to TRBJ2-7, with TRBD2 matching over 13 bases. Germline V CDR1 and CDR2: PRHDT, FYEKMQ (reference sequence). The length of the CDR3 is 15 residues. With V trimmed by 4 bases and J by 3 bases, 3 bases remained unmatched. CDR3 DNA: TGTGCCAGCAGCTCTGGACTAGCGGGAGACTACGAGCAGTACTTC. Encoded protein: CASSSGLAGDYEQYF.

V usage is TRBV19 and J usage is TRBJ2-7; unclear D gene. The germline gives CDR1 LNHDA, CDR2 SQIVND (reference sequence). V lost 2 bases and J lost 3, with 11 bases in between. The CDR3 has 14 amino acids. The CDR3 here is CASSIQDRFYEQYF. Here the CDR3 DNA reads TGTGCCAGTAGTATACAGGATCGATTCTACGAGCAGTACTTC.

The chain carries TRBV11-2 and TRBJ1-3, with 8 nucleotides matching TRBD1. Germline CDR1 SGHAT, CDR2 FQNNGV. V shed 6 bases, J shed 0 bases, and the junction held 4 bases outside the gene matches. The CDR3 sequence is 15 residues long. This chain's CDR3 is CASRGTGDSGNTIYF. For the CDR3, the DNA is TGTGCCAGCAGGGGGACAGGCGACTCTGGAAACACCATATATTTT.

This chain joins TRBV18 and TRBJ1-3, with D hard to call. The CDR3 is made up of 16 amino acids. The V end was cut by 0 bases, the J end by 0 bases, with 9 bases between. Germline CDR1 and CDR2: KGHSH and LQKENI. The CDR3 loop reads CASSPPIDTSGNTIYF. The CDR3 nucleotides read TGTGCCAGCTCACCACCGATAGACACCTCTGGAAACACCATATATTTT.

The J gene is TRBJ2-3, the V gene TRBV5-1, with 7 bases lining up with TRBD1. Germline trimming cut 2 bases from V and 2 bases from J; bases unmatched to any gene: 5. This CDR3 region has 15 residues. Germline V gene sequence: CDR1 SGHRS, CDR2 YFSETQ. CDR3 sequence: CASSLQGQSTDTQYF. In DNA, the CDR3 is TGCGCCAGCAGCTTACAGGGACAGTCCACAGATACGCAGTATTTT.

In DNA form, the CDR3 reads TGTGCCAGCTCACGGGCAGTAGGTTACGAGCAGTACTTC. This encodes CASSRAVGYEQYF. The chain carries TRBV18 and TRBJ2-7; no clear D. Germline-derived CDR1 and CDR2 are KGHSH and LQKENI. V lost 4 bases to trimming and J lost 4 bases, with 11 bases between them. The CDR3 is made up of 13 amino acids.

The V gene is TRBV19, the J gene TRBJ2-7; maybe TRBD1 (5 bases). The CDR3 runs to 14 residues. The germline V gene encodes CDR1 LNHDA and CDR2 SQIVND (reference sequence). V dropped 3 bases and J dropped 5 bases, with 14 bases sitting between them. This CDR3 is CASSILGQGHEQYF. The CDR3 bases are TGTGCCAGTAGTATTTTGGGGCAAGGCCACGAGCAGTACTTC.

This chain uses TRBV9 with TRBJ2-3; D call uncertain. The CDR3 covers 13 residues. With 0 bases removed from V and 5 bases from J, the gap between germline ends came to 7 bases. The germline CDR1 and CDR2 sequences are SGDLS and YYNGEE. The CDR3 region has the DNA TGTGCCAGCAGCGTAGCTACTGGAGATACGCAGTATTTT. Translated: CASSVATGDTQYF.

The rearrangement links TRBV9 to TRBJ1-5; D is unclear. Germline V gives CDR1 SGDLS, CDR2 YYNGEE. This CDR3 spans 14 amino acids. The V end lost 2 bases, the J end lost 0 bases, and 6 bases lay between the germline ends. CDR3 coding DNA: TGTGCCAGCAGCGTCGGGAGTAGCAATCAGCCCCAGCATTTT. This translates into CASSVGSSNQPQHF.

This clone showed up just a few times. The CDR3 nucleotides are TGCGCCAGCAGAGCGACTAGCAGCTCCTACAATGAGCAGTTCTTC. Amino acid sequence: CASRATSSSYNEQFF. V gene TRBV5-1 combines with J gene TRBJ2-1, with 7 bases that match TRBD2. The ends lost 5 bases at V and 0 bases at J; junction bases unmatched: 5. This CDR3 has 15 amino acids. Germline V gene sequence: CDR1 SGHRS, CDR2 YFSETQ.

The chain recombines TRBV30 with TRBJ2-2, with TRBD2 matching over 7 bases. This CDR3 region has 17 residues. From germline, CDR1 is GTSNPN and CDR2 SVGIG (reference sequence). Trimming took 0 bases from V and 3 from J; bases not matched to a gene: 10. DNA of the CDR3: TGTGCCTGGAGTGTACGGCGAGGGAGGGCCGACACCGGGGAGCTGTTTTTT. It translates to CAWSVRRGRADTGELFF.

Written as DNA, the CDR3 is TGCGCCAGCAGCTTGGGCCCTTCCTCAGATGCACCCCTCCACTTT. Protein product: CASSLGPSSDAPLHF. V gene TRBV5-1 combines with J gene TRBJ1-6; D uncertain. This CDR3 contains 15 residues. Germline lookup yields CDR1 SGHRS and CDR2 YFSETQ. Trimming left V 0 bases short and J 11 bases short, with 15 bases between.

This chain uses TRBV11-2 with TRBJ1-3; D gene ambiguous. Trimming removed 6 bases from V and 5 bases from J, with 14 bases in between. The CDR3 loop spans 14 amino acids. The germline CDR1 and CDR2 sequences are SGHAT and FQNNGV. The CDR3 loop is CASSPGSSRNTIYF. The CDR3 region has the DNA TGTGCCAGCAGTCCTGGGTCCTCCCGAAACACCATATATTTT. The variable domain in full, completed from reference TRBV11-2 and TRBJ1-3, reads EAGVAQSPRYKIIEKRQSVAFWCNPISGHATLYWYQQILGQGPKLLIQFQNNGVVDDSQLPKDRFSAERLKGVDSTLKIQPAKLEDSAVYLCASSPGSSRNTIYFGEGSWLTVV.